These 19 T cell receptor beta chains were all obtained from the same sample, sequenced in a study of Ad26.COV2.S vaccination and SARS-CoV-2 variants. TCRdb keeps only in-frame clones here, not all; method: immunoSEQ multiplex PCR. The sample consists of 300,000 to 350,000 clones, roughly 90% of them appearing once. The treatment was: some 20 received Ad26.COV2.S at low or high dose, single or two shots; roughly 5 received placebo; per-sample allocation not given. Samples came from day 63 after the first vaccine or placebo injection. This sample comprised peripheral blood, obtained in a trial of Ad26.COV2.S vaccine versus placebo. These receptors were taken from a person aged 18-65 years who received the Ad26.COV2.S COVID-19 vaccine or a placebo.

CDR3 sequence reads: CASSEETGGVKNEKLFF. CDR3 DNA sequence: TGTGCCAGCAGTGAAGAGACAGGAGGGGTTAAAAATGAAAAACTGTTTTTT. The gene calls are TRBV2 and TRBJ1-4; a weak D match, TRBD1 (6 bases). The V gene lost 1 base and the J gene lost 5 bases, with 17 bases spanning the gap. The CDR3 covers 17 residues. Germline CDR1 is SNHLY and CDR2 is FYNNEI.

The chain uses TRBV7-2 and TRBJ1-2; D perhaps matches TRBD1 (6 bases). CDR1 SGHTA and CDR2 FQGNSA come from the germline V gene. There are 16 residues in the CDR3. Trimming removed 1 base from V and 6 bases from J, with 18 bases in between. The CDR3: CASSLVAGQRMNGYTF. CDR3 nucleotides: TGTGCCAGCAGCTTAGTAGCTGGACAGAGGATGAATGGCTACACCTTC.

The chain has TRBV10-1 and TRBJ1-1; possible D gene TRBD1, 5 bases. Deletions cut 4 bases from V and 7 bases from J, with 7 bases between. Germline CDR1 and CDR2: WNHNN and SYGVQD (reference sequence). The CDR3 covers 11 residues. In DNA form, the CDR3 reads TGCGCCAGCAGTGCCGGGGGTGAAGCTTTCTTT. Translated: CASSAGGEAFF.

This clone has a handful of counts. The V call is TRBV19, the J call TRBJ1-5; 9 nucleotides align to TRBD1. The CDR3 length is 15 residues. The V segment lost 6 bases and the J segment 1 base; nucleotides outside the gene matches: 4. CDR1 and CDR2 (germline): LNHDA, SQIVND (reference sequence). CDR3 region: CASRVDRGSNQPQHF. The CDR3 nucleotides read TGTGCCAGTAGAGTTGACAGGGGGAGCAATCAGCCCCAGCATTTT.

The chain carries TRBV9 and TRBJ2-3; D remains ambiguous. The CDR3 totals 13 residues. Trimming cost V 0 bases and J 5 bases, with 7 bases left between them. CDR1 and CDR2 (germline): SGDLS, YYNGEE. The CDR3 sequence: CASSVERRDTQYF. CDR3 nucleotides: TGTGCCAGCAGCGTAGAAAGGAGAGATACGCAGTATTTT.

The chain is built from TRBV11-3 and TRBJ2-2; 7 nucleotides line up with TRBD1. This CDR3 contains 15 residues. Looked up from germline, CDR1 is SGHNT and CDR2 is YENEEA. The V segment lost 5 bases and the J segment 5 bases; nucleotides outside the gene matches: 8. The CDR3 sequence: CASSRGGAGTGELFF. In DNA form, the CDR3 reads TGTGCCAGCAGCCGAGGGGGCGCGGGTACCGGGGAGCTGTTTTTT.

CDR3 in DNA: TGTGCCAGCAGTTTATACCGGGACTCCTACAATGAGCAGTTCTTC. Residues: CASSLYRDSYNEQFF. The rearrangement uses TRBV27 and TRBJ2-1; possible D gene TRBD2, 5 bases. In germline, CDR1 is MNHEY, CDR2 SMNVEV (reference sequence). V was cut by 1 base and J by 0 bases, with 7 bases left in between. The CDR3 spans 15 residues.

This chain joins TRBV5-5 and TRBJ2-7, with a weak D call TRBD2 (6 bases). The CDR3 runs to 14 residues. Germline V lookup: CDR1 SGHKS, CDR2 YYEKEE (reference sequence). Trimming removed 2 bases at V and 1 base at J, with 10 bases between. CDR3 amino acids: CASSLRGRSYEQYF. CDR3 sequence (DNA): TGTGCCAGCAGCTTACGGGGGAGGTCCTACGAGCAGTACTTC.

The rearrangement joins TRBV2 to TRBJ2-2, with 10 bases lining up with TRBD2. The CDR3 loop spans 17 amino acids. With V trimmed by 3 bases and J by 0 bases, 4 bases remained unmatched. Germline lookup yields CDR1 SNHLY and CDR2 FYNNEI. This CDR3 reads CASSDQAGGPNTGELFF. Here the CDR3 DNA reads TGTGCCAGCAGTGACCAAGCGGGAGGGCCGAACACCGGGGAGCTGTTTTTT. Full variable domain (remainder filled in from reference TRBV2 and TRBJ2-2): EPEVTQTPSHQVTQMGQEVILRCVPISNHLYFYWYRQILGQKVEFLVSFYNNEISEKSEIFDDQFSVERPDGSNFTLKIRSTKLEDSAMYFCASSDQAGGPNTGELFFGEGSRLTVL.

This clone was recorded only once. The chain carries TRBV13 and TRBJ1-1, with D unclear. Trimming removed 10 bases from V and 0 bases from J, with 21 bases in between. CDR1 and CDR2 (germline): PRHDT, FYEKMQ (reference sequence). CDR3 length equals 16 residues. The CDR3 nucleotides read TGTGCCACCGCTTACTTGTCCCAGGTCATGAACACTGAAGCTTTCTTT. Translating gives CATAYLSQVMNTEAFF.

The chain combines TRBV19 with TRBJ2-7; 10 bases agree with TRBD1. Trimming at V came to 3 bases and at J to 4 bases, leaving 12 bases not matched to a gene. The CDR3 contains 17 residues. Germline values: CDR1 LNHDA, CDR2 SQIVND (reference sequence). CDR3 in amino acids: CASSIPPRQGAMYEQYF. The DNA for the CDR3 is TGTGCCAGTAGTATCCCCCCCCGACAGGGGGCAATGTACGAGCAGTACTTC.

The chain has TRBV7-8 and TRBJ2-1, with 9 bases that match TRBD2. CDR1 is SGHVS and CDR2 is FQNEAQ in the germline V gene. With V trimmed by 0 bases and J by 5 bases, 5 bases remained unmatched. The CDR3 runs to 16 residues. The DNA for the CDR3 is TGTGCCAGCAGCTTAGCTAGCGGGAGTTTAGACAATGAGCAGTTCTTC. Amino acid sequence: CASSLASGSLDNEQFF.

The chain recombines TRBV19 with TRBJ2-3, with 9 positions matching TRBD1. The germline gives CDR1 LNHDA, CDR2 SQIVND (reference sequence). The CDR3 has 14 amino acids. The junction had 0 bases not matched to a gene; V was cut back by 4 bases and J by 1 base. The CDR3 sequence is CASSRTGGTDTQYF. The CDR3 nucleotides read TGTGCCAGTAGTAGGACAGGGGGCACAGATACGCAGTATTTT.

The V and J genes are TRBV27 and TRBJ2-7; TRBD2 matches 11 bases. The CDR3 has 15 amino acids. Germline V CDR1 and CDR2: MNHEY, SMNVEV (reference sequence). J lost 7 bases, V lost 6 bases, and 11 bases had no gene match. CDR3: CASSYLAGGTWEQYF. For the CDR3, the DNA is TGTGCCAGCAGCTATCTAGCGGGAGGTACTTGGGAGCAGTACTTC.

This chain joins TRBV5-1 and TRBJ1-1; 12 nucleotides line up with TRBD1. V trimming: 1 base; J trimming: 5 bases; junction bases outside the gene matches: 24. Germline V gives CDR1 SGHRS, CDR2 YFSETQ. The CDR3 has 22 residues. The CDR3, as DNA: TGCGCCAGCAGCTTGCTACCGGGACAGGGGGCCAGTGGTGGTGGGTTGGAGACTGAAGCTTTCTTT. Encoded protein: CASSLLPGQGASGGGLETEAFF.

This chain links TRBV19 with TRBJ1-2; D may be TRBD1 (6 bases). The CDR3 covers 15 residues. V gave up 1 base and J gave up 4 bases, with 13 bases separating them. CDR1 LNHDA and CDR2 SQIVND come from the germline V gene (reference sequence). CDR3 bases: TGTGCCAGTAGTATAGGAAGGGGGGAAAGCTATGGCTACACCTTC. It translates to CASSIGRGESYGYTF.

The chain employs TRBV9 and TRBJ1-1, with D perhaps TRBD1 (5 bases). V gave up 7 bases and J gave up 2 bases, with 9 bases separating them. The germline V gene encodes CDR1 SGDLS and CDR2 YYNGEE. CDR3 length equals 12 residues. The DNA of the CDR3 is TGTGCCAGCGGCGGGGGTAACACTGAAGCTTTCTTT. Its protein product is CASGGGNTEAFF.

The J gene is TRBJ2-1, the V gene TRBV18; tentatively, D is TRBD1 (6 bases). The CDR3 loop spans 15 amino acids. Germline lookup yields CDR1 KGHSH and CDR2 LQKENI. V was clipped by 6 bases and J by 0 bases, with 12 bases between them. CDR3 region: CASSPPDSSYNEQFF. The CDR3 nucleotides are TGTGCCAGCTCGCCCCCGGACAGCTCCTACAATGAGCAGTTCTTC. Filled out from reference TRBV18 and TRBJ2-1, the complete variable domain reads NAGVMQNPRHLVRRRGQEARLRCSPMKGHSHVYWYRQLPEEGLKFMVYLQKENIIDESGMPKERFSAEFPKEGPSILRIQQVVRGDSAAYFCASSPPDSSYNEQFFGPGTRLTVL.

The chain links TRBV16 to TRBJ1-2, with D maybe TRBD1 (6 bases). Germline V gives CDR1 KGHSY, CDR2 FQNENV. Deletions cut 0 bases from V and 0 bases from J, with 11 bases between. There are 16 residues in the CDR3. The CDR3 nucleotides read TGTGCCAGCAGCCAATCCGGGACACCGACTAACTATGGCTACACCTTC. The encoded protein is CASSQSGTPTNYGYTF.